The TCR beta chain under discussion was sequenced for a study of blood T cell repertoires in COVID-19. Background on the study: The cDNA or gDNA used as material had been derived from T cells, B-cell-depleted T cells, or PBMCs.

The study recruited people aged roughly 18 to 95 years across approximately 25 US areas. Cohorts were determined from participant-reported clinical history. Symptom resolution, clearance, or two negative PCRs marked donors in Cohort 3 as recovered. Sequenced by immunoSEQ multiplex PCR; TCRdb stores in-frame clones only, minus some. The data show just over 300,000 clones, 65% to 90% seen once. The receptor was derived from a man aged 25 to 40 who had recovered from COVID-19. Sequenced: PBMCs or T cells enriched from blood (not recorded which).

For the CDR3, the DNA is TGTGCCAGCAGTGAGGCCGGGACTAACTACAATGAGCAGTTCTTC. Encoded protein: CASSEAGTNYNEQFF. This chain links TRBV2 with TRBJ2-1, with 7 bases identical to TRBD2. The length of the CDR3 is 15 residues. Germline loops: CDR1 SNHLY, CDR2 FYNNEI. V trimming: 3 bases; J trimming: 3 bases; junction bases outside the gene matches: 5.